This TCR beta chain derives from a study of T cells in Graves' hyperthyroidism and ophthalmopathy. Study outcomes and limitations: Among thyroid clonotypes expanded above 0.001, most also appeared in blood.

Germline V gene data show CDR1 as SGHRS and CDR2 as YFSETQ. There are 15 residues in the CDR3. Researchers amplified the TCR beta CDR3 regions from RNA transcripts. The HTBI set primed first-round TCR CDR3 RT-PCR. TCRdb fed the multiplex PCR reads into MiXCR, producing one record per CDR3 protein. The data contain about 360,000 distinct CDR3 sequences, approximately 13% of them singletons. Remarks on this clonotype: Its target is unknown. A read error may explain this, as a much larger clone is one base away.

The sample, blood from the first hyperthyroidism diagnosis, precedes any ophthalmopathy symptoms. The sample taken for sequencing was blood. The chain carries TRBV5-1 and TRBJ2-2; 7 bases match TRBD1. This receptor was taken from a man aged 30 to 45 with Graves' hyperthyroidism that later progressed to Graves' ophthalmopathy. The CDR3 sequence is CASSLTPGGTGELLF. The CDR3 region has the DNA TGCGCCAGCAGCTTGACTCCAGGGGGAACCGGGGAGCTGCTTTTT.